A single sample gave rise to the 18 T cell receptor beta chains below, sequenced in a study of blood T cells in healthy people across ages. Sample-barcoded 5' priming and a J-beta primer mix drove a second PCR of about 7 to 11 cycles. TCRdb re-called the 5' RACE reads with MiXCR, one entry per CDR3 protein. The repertoire holds approximately 800,000 distinct CDR3 sequences, with roughly 25% as singletons. These data are also associated with another study on T cells of mothers and their children.

Source material: blood. These receptors originate from a boy younger than 18 in good health.

This clonotype was detected many times. This chain connects TRBV29-1 to TRBJ2-4; the match to TRBD2 covers 10 bases. The CDR3 sequence is 15 residues long. Losses at the gene ends were 4 bases for V and 7 bases for J; bases not matched to a gene: 10. Per germline, CDR1 SQVTM and CDR2 ANQGSEA. The CDR3 region is CSVVLAGSVGNIQYF. The CDR3 region has the DNA TGCAGCGTTGTACTAGCGGGATCGGTCGGCAACATTCAGTACTTC. Variable domain in full (rest from reference TRBV29-1 and TRBJ2-4): SAVISQKPSRDICQRGTSLTIQCQVDSQVTMMFWYRQQPGQSLTLIATANQGSEATYESGFVIDKFPISRPNLTFSTLTVSNMSPEDSSIYLCSVVLAGSVGNIQYFGAGTRLSVL.

This clonotype was counted between two and nine times. This chain uses TRBV2 with TRBJ1-5; TRBD1 agrees at 10 bases. CDR1 SNHLY and CDR2 FYNNEI come from the germline V gene. CDR3 size: 15 residues. Trimming cost V 6 bases and J 7 bases; bases outside gene matches: 9. The chain's CDR3 is CASRVRQGAGQPQHF. The CDR3 DNA reads as TGTGCCAGCAGAGTTCGACAGGGGGCAGGACAGCCCCAGCATTTT.

This chain connects TRBV5-1 to TRBJ2-5; the D gene is possibly TRBD1 (5 bases). This CDR3 is built from 12 residues. Germline CDR1 and CDR2: SGHRS and YFSETQ. Trimming took off 5 bases at V and 5 bases at J, with 10 bases between the two ends. CDR3 bases: TGCGCCAGCAGAGGGGTTGGCGAGACCCAGTACTTC. Translated: CASRGVGETQYF. Filled out from reference TRBV5-1 and TRBJ2-5, the complete variable domain reads KAGVTQTPRYLIKTRGQQVTLSCSPISGHRSVSWYQQTPGQGLQFLFEYFSETQRNKGNFPGRFSGRQFSNSRSEMNVSTLELGDSALYLCASRGVGETQYFGPGTRLLVL.

CDR3 amino acids: CASSQATGKNTGELFF. As DNA, the CDR3 is TGTGCCAGCAGCCAAGCTACAGGGAAGAACACCGGGGAGCTGTTTTTT. The chain recombines TRBV4-2 with TRBJ2-2; D possibly corresponds to TRBD1 (6 bases). The CDR3 runs to 16 residues. Trimming took off 1 base at V and 1 base at J, with 10 bases between the two ends. Germline V gene data show CDR1 as LGHNA and CDR2 as YNFKEQ.

The rearrangement uses TRBV7-9 and TRBJ2-5, with D tentatively TRBD2 (6 bases). The CDR3 totals 15 residues. V was shortened by 3 bases and J by 5 bases, with 16 bases between the two germline ends. From germline, CDR1 is SEHNR and CDR2 FQNEAQ (reference sequence). CDR3 DNA: TGTGCCAGCAGCTTCGGGACTCACTCTATGGAGACCCAGTACTTC. Amino acids: CASSFGTHSMETQYF. The entire variable domain, with the rest obtained from reference TRBV7-9 and TRBJ2-5, is as follows: DTGVSQNPRHKITKRGQNVTFRCDPISEHNRLYWYRQTLGQGPEFLTYFQNEAQLEKSRLLSDRFSAERPKGSFSTLEIQRTEQGDSAMYLCASSFGTHSMETQYFGPGTRLLVL.

The chain links TRBV7-2 to TRBJ2-2; a weak D match, TRBD1 (6 bases). The CDR3 loop spans 17 amino acids. In germline, CDR1 is SGHTA, CDR2 FQGNSA. V was shortened by 3 bases and J by 4 bases, with 18 bases between the two germline ends. CDR3 amino acids: CASSLFPARGGTGELFF. CDR3 DNA sequence: TGTGCCAGCAGCTTGTTCCCGGCCCGAGGGGGCACCGGGGAGCTGTTTTTT.

This rearrangement joins TRBV20-1 to TRBJ2-1; the match to TRBD1 covers 7 bases. The tail of the sequence fits TRBJ2-7 better, so the J call may be wrong. The CDR3 has 13 amino acids. Germline V gene sequence: CDR1 DFQATT, CDR2 SNEGSKA (reference sequence). CDR3: CSARVAGGWKQYF. In DNA, the CDR3 is TGCAGTGCTAGAGTGGCAGGGGGATGGAAGCAGTACTTC.

This clonotype has a handful of counts. The chain has TRBV20-1 and TRBJ2-5; the match to TRBD2 covers 11 bases. TRBJ2-1 matches the DNA end more closely, so the J call is doubtful. Germline lookup yields CDR1 DFQATT and CDR2 SNEGSKA (reference sequence). The length of the CDR3 is 14 residues. The CDR3 protein is CSAIGLAGGREQFF. CDR3 in DNA: TGCAGTGCTATAGGGTTAGCGGGAGGGCGCGAGCAGTTCTTC.

This clonotype was picked up one time. The chain recombines TRBV24-1 with TRBJ1-5; D may be TRBD1 (6 bases). Per germline, CDR1 KGHDR and CDR2 SFDVKD. Trimming shortened V by 3 bases and J by 1 base, and 9 bases separated the two germline ends. The CDR3 is 15 amino acids. CDR3 sequence reads: CATSDQGTSNQPQHF. The CDR3 DNA sequence: TGTGCCACCAGTGATCAGGGGACGAGCAATCAGCCCCAGCATTTT.

The chain recombines TRBV7-9 with TRBJ1-1, with 9 positions matching TRBD1. V lost 5 bases to trimming and J lost 5 bases; unmatched junction nucleotides: 9. The CDR3 covers 15 residues. The germline gives CDR1 SEHNR, CDR2 FQNEAQ (reference sequence). In DNA form, the CDR3 reads TGTGCCAGCAGCGAGGGACAGGGATCGAGAACTGAAGCTTTCTTT. Amino acids: CASSEGQGSRTEAFF.

This clonotype has more than one count but fewer than ten. The rearrangement links TRBV6-5 to TRBJ2-5; unclear D gene. Trimming cost V 4 bases and J 3 bases, with 12 bases left between them. Per the germline V gene, CDR1 is MNHEY and CDR2 is SVGAGI. The CDR3 is 14 amino acids. Here the CDR3 reads CASSSPLGKETQYF. The CDR3 bases are TGTGCCAGCAGTTCCCCGCTAGGAAAAGAGACCCAGTACTTC.

Written as DNA, the CDR3 is TGTGCCAGCAGCTGGTTCGGTAGCGAGAGCTCCTACGAGCAGTACTTC. This sequence encodes CASSWFGSESSYEQYF. The chain employs TRBV7-9 and TRBJ2-7, with TRBD2 as a possible D gene (5 bases). The length of the CDR3 is 16 residues. V was shortened by 4 bases and J by 0 bases, with 16 bases between the two germline ends. Germline assignment: CDR1 SEHNR and CDR2 FQNEAQ (reference sequence).

With regard to this clonotype: A read error may account for a junction end that differs from germline. This chain links TRBV7-7 with TRBJ2-1, with 8 bases identical to TRBD2. The CDR3 consists of 15 residues. Germline V gives CDR1 SSHAT, CDR2 FNYEAQ (reference sequence). The CDR3 DNA is TGTGCTAGCAGAGATCCGGGACTAGAGTACAATGAGCAGTTCTTC. Its protein is CASRDPGLEYNEQFF.

This chain joins TRBV20-1 and TRBJ2-3; D perhaps matches TRBD2 (5 bases). Germline V CDR1 and CDR2: DFQATT, SNEGSKA (reference sequence). This CDR3 has 15 residues. Between the trimmed V and J ends, which lost 6 bases and 0 bases, there was a span of 16 bases. This CDR3 is CSAESRTGSTDTQYF. The CDR3 DNA reads as TGCAGTGCCGAATCGAGGACGGGAAGCACAGATACGCAGTATTTT.

The rearrangement uses TRBV14 and TRBJ2-7; D gene unclear. The CDR3 runs 12 residues. Germline CDR1 is SGHDN and CDR2 is FVKESK. Trimming left V 3 bases short and J 3 bases short, with 6 bases between. This CDR3 is CASSHQGYEQYF. CDR3 DNA: TGTGCCAGCAGCCACCAAGGCTACGAGCAGTACTTC.

The rearrangement links TRBV7-2 to TRBJ2-4; the D gene is possibly TRBD2 (7 bases). V lost 4 bases and J lost 0, with 16 bases in between. The germline gives CDR1 SGHTA, CDR2 FQGNSA. The CDR3 is 17 amino acids. CDR3 amino acids: CASSSRWGGSAKNIQYF. CDR3 bases: TGTGCCAGCAGCTCCCGCTGGGGGGGCTCAGCCAAAAACATTCAGTACTTC.

Comment on this clonotype: The junction departs from the called germline gene at one end, perhaps through a read error. The chain recombines TRBV3-1 with TRBJ2-5; D possibly matches TRBD1 or TRBD2 (5 bases each). CDR1 LGHDT and CDR2 YNNKEL come from the germline V gene (reference sequence). The CDR3 is 13 residues long. The DNA for the CDR3 is TGTGCCAGCAGCCAAGATATTCTTATGGGGACGAACTTC. As protein: CASSQDILMGTNF.

This clonotype was seen more than once but under ten times. The chain joins TRBV3-1 to TRBJ2-4; 7 nucleotides agree with TRBD1. This CDR3 is built from 15 residues. Unmatched junction bases numbered 2, after V lost 0 bases and J lost 3 bases. Germline values: CDR1 LGHDT, CDR2 YNNKEL (reference sequence). CDR3 coding DNA: TGTGCCAGCAGCCAAGAATGGGACAGCAAAAACATTCAGTACTTC. Translating it yields CASSQEWDSKNIQYF.